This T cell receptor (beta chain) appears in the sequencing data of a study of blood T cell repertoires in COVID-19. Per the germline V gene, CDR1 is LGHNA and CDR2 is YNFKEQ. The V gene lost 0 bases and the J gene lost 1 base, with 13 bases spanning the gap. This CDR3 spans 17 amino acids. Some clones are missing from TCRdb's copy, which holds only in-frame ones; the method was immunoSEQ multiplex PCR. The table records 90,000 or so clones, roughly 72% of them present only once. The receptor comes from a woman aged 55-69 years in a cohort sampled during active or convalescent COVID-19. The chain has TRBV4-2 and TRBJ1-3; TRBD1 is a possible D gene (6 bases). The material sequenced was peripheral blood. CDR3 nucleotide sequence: TGTGCCAGCAGCCAAGATAGTGGGACAATATCTGGAAACACCATATATTTT. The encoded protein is CASSQDSGTISGNTIYF.